These 10 T cell receptor beta chains originate from one sample sequenced in a study of regulatory and conventional T cells in RAG deficiency. Clones were sequenced by immunoSEQ multiplex PCR, and TCRdb holds only the in-frame ones, with some missing. The table lists about 46,000 clones, 85% to 90% of them singletons. Conventional CD4+ T cells were sorted from blood as CD25-low CD127-high cells. This sample also belongs to another study, concerning regulatory T cells. That report notes: The PCR used 52 TRBV and 13 TRBJ primers.

Sequencing input: CD4+ effector T cells sorted from blood. The source of these receptors is a human donor in good health.

The CDR3 is CASSQLLGSGVNNEQFF. The CDR3 DNA sequence: TGTGCCAGCAGCCAACTTCTGGGCAGCGGGGTTAACAATGAGCAGTTCTTC. The V call is TRBV4-2, the J call TRBJ2-1; TRBD2 matches at 7 bases. The germline V gene encodes CDR1 LGHNA and CDR2 YNFKEQ. CDR3 size: 17 residues. Trimming removed 2 bases from V and 5 bases from J; junction bases left unmatched: 12.

This chain uses TRBV5-1 with TRBJ1-2; D gene uncertain. CDR1 SGHRS and CDR2 YFSETQ come from the germline V gene. The CDR3 spans 13 residues. V lost 0 bases and J 3 bases, leaving 6 bases between the germline ends. Here the CDR3 DNA reads TGCGCCAGCAGCTTGGACAGTTACTATGGCTACACCTTC. Translated, it gives CASSLDSYYGYTF.

This chain joins TRBV2 and TRBJ2-6; tentative D call: TRBD2 (7 bases). Trimming left V 11 bases short and J 0 bases short, with 17 bases between. The CDR3 totals 16 residues. CDR1 SNHLY and CDR2 FYNNEI come from the germline V gene. For the CDR3, the DNA is TGTGCCGGTCGGGGGGCAATTCACTCTGGGGCCAACGTCCTGACTTTC. Translating it yields CAGRGAIHSGANVLTF.

This CDR3 reads CASSLKTGGAYNEQFF. The CDR3 region has the DNA TGTGCCAGCAGCTTGAAAACGGGGGGAGCTTACAATGAGCAGTTCTTC. The V call is TRBV7-2, the J call TRBJ2-1, with TRBD2 matching over 7 bases. The ends lost 3 bases at V and 4 bases at J; junction bases unmatched: 9. The CDR3 totals 16 residues. CDR1 and CDR2 from the germline V gene are SGHTA and FQGNSA.

This chain uses TRBV4-2 with TRBJ1-3; perhaps TRBD1 as D (6 bases). Trimming took 3 bases from V and 1 from J, leaving 10 bases between them. The CDR3 loop spans 15 amino acids. CDR1 LGHNA and CDR2 YNFKEQ come from the germline V gene. Here the CDR3 reads CASSQDGQSGNTIYF. The CDR3 bases are TGTGCCAGCAGCCAGGACGGACAGTCTGGAAACACCATATATTTT.

The genes are TRBV11-2 and TRBJ1-1; unclear D gene. The V end was cut by 5 bases, the J end by 1 base, with 14 bases between. The CDR3 contains 15 residues. Germline CDR1 and CDR2: SGHAT and FQNNGV. CDR3 in amino acids: CASSLGPRPNTEAFF. The CDR3, as DNA: TGTGCCAGCAGCCTAGGGCCTCGCCCGAACACTGAAGCTTTCTTT.

This clone appeared once. The junction shows a germline mismatch at one end, possibly a read error. This chain joins TRBV2 and TRBJ2-3; TRBD2 matches at 8 bases. Germline V CDR1 and CDR2: SNHLY, FYNNEI. The CDR3 has 17 amino acids. CDR3 amino acids: CASRIAGGRTSTDTQYF. The DNA of the CDR3 is TGTGCAAGCAGGATCGCGGGGGGCCGGACTAGCACAGATACGCAGTATTTT. Looking up the rest from reference TRBV2 and TRBJ2-3 gives the full variable domain: EPEVTQTPSHQVTQMGQEVILRCVPISNHLYFYWYRQILGQKVEFLVSFYNNEISEKSEIFDDQFSVERPDGSNFTLKIRSTKLEDSAMYFCASRIAGGRTSTDTQYFGPGTRLTVL.

J is TRBJ2-1 and V is TRBV9; TRBD2 agrees at 10 bases. Germline V gene sequence: CDR1 SGDLS, CDR2 YYNGEE. J lost 12 bases, V lost 3 bases, and 15 bases had no gene match. This CDR3 is built from 16 residues. The CDR3 DNA reads as TGTGCCAGCAGCGGCCCTAGCGGGGGAGCCACTCGGGGGCAGTTCTTC. Protein sequence: CASSGPSGGATRGQFF.

The chain links TRBV7-9 to TRBJ2-1; D perhaps matches TRBD1 (5 bases). Between the trimmed V and J ends, which lost 5 bases and 5 bases, there was a span of 13 bases. Germline assignment: CDR1 SEHNR and CDR2 FQNEAQ (reference sequence). This CDR3 spans 14 amino acids. Written as DNA, the CDR3 is TGTGCCAGCAGCCCAGGGTTGATGAACAATGAGCAGTTCTTC. Translated: CASSPGLMNNEQFF.

This clone was seen once. The genes are TRBV7-9 and TRBJ1-3, with no clear D. V lost 1 base and J 0 bases, leaving 7 bases between the germline ends. The germline V gene has CDR1 SEHNR and CDR2 FQNEAQ (reference sequence). The CDR3 extends over 15 amino acids. CDR3 nucleotides: TGTGCCAGCAGCTTAGTCGGTTACTCTGGAAACACCATATATTTT. This sequence encodes CASSLVGYSGNTIYF.